The present TCR beta chain was sequenced within a study of T cell responses to AZD1222 COVID-19 vaccine. Overall study results and limits: Spike-specific TCR breadth rose after two AZD1222 doses, and depth rose as well.

TCRdb's table, derived via immunoSEQ multiplex PCR, lists solely in-frame clones and lacks some. This table holds approximately 180,000 clones, 70% to 90% found once. A single count supports this clone. Its antigen is undetermined. V shed 9 bases and J 3 bases; nucleotides not matched to a gene: 5. The CDR3 runs to 14 residues. Germline lookup yields CDR1 SGHTA and CDR2 FQGNSA. This chain joins TRBV7-2 and TRBJ2-3; 11 bases match TRBD2. This sample comprised peripheral blood, obtained 28 days after the second dose of the MenACWY control vaccine. This TCR was sampled from an adult who received the MenACWY meningococcal vaccine as a control. This chain's CDR3 is CASGTSGNTDTQYF. CDR3 bases: TGTGCCAGTGGGACTAGCGGAAATACAGATACGCAGTATTTT.